Following are 30 T cell receptor beta chains from one sample sequenced in a study of blood T cell repertoires in COVID-19. Sequencing used immunoSEQ multiplex PCR; TCRdb keeps in-frame clones, though not all of them. The sample lists roughly 97,000 clones, about 80% occurring once. The sample was peripheral blood. The source of these receptors is a man between 65 and 85 years old with acute or convalescent COVID-19.

The V and J genes are TRBV2 and TRBJ1-1; 10 positions agree with TRBD1. After removal of 6 bases from V and 3 bases from J, the junction contained 10 bases not matched to a gene. Per germline, CDR1 SNHLY and CDR2 FYNNEI. This CDR3 has 16 amino acids. The CDR3 here is CASSDPVTGGYTEAFF. In DNA, the CDR3 is TGTGCCAGCAGCGACCCCGTGACAGGGGGCTACACTGAAGCTTTCTTT.

CDR3 protein: CASSLAGQGWDTEAFF. CDR3 bases: TGTGCCAGCAGCTTGGCAGGACAAGGATGGGACACTGAAGCTTTCTTT. The chain uses TRBV5-4 and TRBJ1-1; D is perhaps TRBD1 (5 bases). Trimming shortened V by 0 bases and J by 3 bases, and 15 bases separated the two germline ends. Germline loops: CDR1 SGHNT, CDR2 YYREEE (reference sequence). The CDR3 extends over 16 amino acids. The variable domain in full, completed from reference TRBV5-4 and TRBJ1-1, reads ETGVTQSPTHLIKTRGQQVTLRCSSQSGHNTVSWYQQALGQGPQFIFQYYREEENGRGNFPPRFSGLQFPNYSSELNVNALELDDSALYLCASSLAGQGWDTEAFFGQGTRLTVV.

The chain carries TRBV7-2 and TRBJ2-1; the D gene is possibly TRBD2 (6 bases). Trimming removed 1 base from V and 0 bases from J, with 10 bases in between. The CDR3 runs to 16 residues. Germline CDR1 SGHTA, CDR2 FQGNSA. The CDR3 spells CASSLGQTSSYNEQFF. DNA for the CDR3: TGTGCCAGCAGCTTAGGCCAGACTAGCTCCTACAATGAGCAGTTCTTC.

The chain is built from TRBV6-2 or TRBV6-3 and TRBJ2-7; tentative D call: TRBD1 (5 bases). This CDR3 is built from 13 residues. The V gene's germline CDR1 is MNHEY and CDR2 SVGEGT. Trimming left V 6 bases short and J 7 bases short, with 16 bases between. The CDR3, as DNA: TGTGCCAGCAGGTACCTCCCAGGGAATGAGCAGTACTTC. Translating it yields CASRYLPGNEQYF.

V usage is TRBV18 and J usage is TRBJ1-4; 9 bases agree with TRBD1. This CDR3 is 18 amino acids long. The germline V gene encodes CDR1 KGHSH and CDR2 LQKENI. J lost 6 bases, V lost 6 bases, and 17 bases had no gene match. This chain's CDR3 is CASSRQEGPTGGYEKLFF. In DNA, the CDR3 is TGTGCCAGCTCTCGCCAAGAGGGTCCGACAGGGGGGTATGAAAAACTGTTTTTT. Full variable domain (missing parts from reference TRBV18 and TRBJ1-4): NAGVMQNPRHLVRRRGQEARLRCSPMKGHSHVYWYRQLPEEGLKFMVYLQKENIIDESGMPKERFSAEFPKEGPSILRIQQVVRGDSAAYFCASSRQEGPTGGYEKLFFGSGTQLSVL.

The V and J genes are TRBV5-1 and TRBJ2-1; TRBD2 aligns across 11 bases. This CDR3 contains 20 residues. The V and J ends lost 1 base and 2 bases, in that order; junction bases with no gene match: 14. Germline assignment: CDR1 SGHRS and CDR2 YFSETQ. The CDR3 nucleotides are TGCGCCAGCAGCTTGAGGGGCCTAGCGGGGGGAAGACTAGCCTACAATGAGCAGTTCTTC. As protein: CASSLRGLAGGRLAYNEQFF.

The chain employs TRBV5-4 and TRBJ2-7; 7 nucleotides agree with TRBD1. Germline CDR1 reads SGHNT; CDR2 reads YYREEE (reference sequence). V shed 4 bases and J 4 bases; nucleotides not matched to a gene: 11. The CDR3 spans 15 residues. The CDR3 here is CASSPRGGQLYEQYF. CDR3 coding DNA: TGTGCCAGCAGCCCCAGAGGGGGACAGTTATACGAGCAGTACTTC.

The chain employs TRBV27 and TRBJ1-2; D not certain. Germline V gene lookup returns CDR1 MNHEY and CDR2 SMNVEV (reference sequence). The CDR3 length is 15 residues. Trimming left V 2 bases short and J 1 base short, with 11 bases between. The CDR3 region is CASSLRAGINYGYTF. CDR3 coding DNA: TGTGCCAGCAGTTTACGCGCGGGAATTAACTATGGCTACACCTTC.

The rearrangement uses TRBV18 and TRBJ1-1; 9 positions match TRBD1. From germline, CDR1 is KGHSH and CDR2 LQKENI. J gave up 6 bases and V 3 bases, and 8 bases lay outside the gene matches. The CDR3 has 15 residues. The CDR3: CASSPADRGSSEAFF. The CDR3 nucleotides are TGTGCCAGCTCACCTGCGGACAGGGGAAGTTCTGAAGCTTTCTTT.

This clone was detected a few times. The chain links TRBV18 to TRBJ1-1; TRBD1 is a possible D gene (5 bases). Germline V gene sequence: CDR1 KGHSH, CDR2 LQKENI. V shed 3 bases and J shed 1 base, with 9 bases lying between them. CDR3 length: 14 residues. CDR3 sequence reads: CASSPTGGNTEAFF. CDR3 DNA sequence: TGTGCCAGCTCACCGACCGGGGGGAACACTGAAGCTTTCTTT.

The CDR3 DNA sequence: TGTGCCAGCAGCTTGGAGACAGGCCACTATGGCTACACCTTC. Protein sequence: CASSLETGHYGYTF. The chain has TRBV7-9 and TRBJ1-2; perhaps TRBD1 as D (6 bases). V dropped 3 bases and J dropped 3 bases, with 11 bases sitting between them. CDR3 length: 14 residues. Germline V lookup: CDR1 SEHNR, CDR2 FQNEAQ (reference sequence).

The V call is TRBV7-9, the J call TRBJ1-2; D unresolved. The CDR3 runs 13 residues. Trimming left V 4 bases short and J 5 bases short, with 11 bases between. Germline V gives CDR1 SEHNR, CDR2 FQNEAQ (reference sequence). CDR3: CASSSAIRYGYTF. CDR3 coding DNA: TGTGCCAGCAGCTCTGCAATACGGTATGGCTACACCTTC. The full variable domain, completed using reference TRBV7-9 and TRBJ1-2, is DTGVSQNPRHKITKRGQNVTFRCDPISEHNRLYWYRQTLGQGPEFLTYFQNEAQLEKSRLLSDRFSAERPKGSFSTLEIQRTEQGDSAMYLCASSSAIRYGYTFGSGTRLTVV.

This chain joins TRBV19 and TRBJ1-2; TRBD1 is a possible D gene (6 bases). The CDR3 consists of 14 residues. Germline V lookup: CDR1 LNHDA, CDR2 SQIVND (reference sequence). V was clipped by 5 bases and J by 5 bases, with 15 bases between them. CDR3 residues: CASSGTKGRYGYTF. The DNA for the CDR3 is TGTGCCAGTAGTGGGACAAAGGGCCGTTATGGCTACACCTTC.

The genes are TRBV6-6 and TRBJ2-3; 8 positions match TRBD2. The V gene's germline CDR1 is MNHNY and CDR2 SVGAGI (reference sequence). The CDR3 loop spans 14 amino acids. Losses at the gene ends were 5 bases for V and 5 bases for J; bases not matched to a gene: 6. CDR3 in DNA: TGTGCCAGCAGTCCGCGGGAGGTGGAAGATACGCAGTATTTT. Translated: CASSPREVEDTQYF.

The V and J genes are TRBV29-1 and TRBJ2-1; D not certain. Germline values: CDR1 SQVTM, CDR2 ANQGSEA. There are 13 residues in the CDR3. V lost 2 bases to trimming and J lost 5 bases, with 10 bases between them. The CDR3 DNA sequence: TGCAGCGTTGAAAGTTTTGCAGACAATGAGCAGTTCTTC. It yields the protein CSVESFADNEQFF.

The J gene is TRBJ1-2, the V gene TRBV19; D is undetermined. The CDR3 is 16 residues long. Deletions cut 1 base from V and 7 bases from J, with 19 bases between. Germline V gives CDR1 LNHDA, CDR2 SQIVND (reference sequence). CDR3 sequence (DNA): TGTGCCAGTAGTATAGTGGATTTTTCAGGCGCATTTGGCTACACCTTC. Residues: CASSIVDFSGAFGYTF.

The J gene is TRBJ2-7, the V gene TRBV7-6, with 9 bases matching TRBD2. CDR1 is SGHVS and CDR2 is FNYEAQ in the germline V gene. The V gene end was trimmed by 5 bases and the J gene end by 2 bases; junction bases not matched to a gene: 7. The CDR3 totals 15 residues. CDR3 sequence (DNA): TGTGCCAGCAGCACCTTAGCGGGAGCGACCTACGAGCAGTACTTC. It specifies CASSTLAGATYEQYF.

The chain recombines TRBV18 with TRBJ1-4, with D possibly TRBD1 on 6 matching bases. V was shortened by 3 bases and J by 6 bases, with 14 bases between the two germline ends. The CDR3 runs to 15 residues. Per the germline V gene, CDR1 is KGHSH and CDR2 is LQKENI. The CDR3 coding sequence is TGTGCCAGCTCACCTGCCAGGGACACTTATGAAAAACTGTTTTTT. Translated: CASSPARDTYEKLFF.

The chain recombines TRBV5-1 with TRBJ2-3; D ambiguous. V lost 3 bases to trimming and J lost 6 bases, with 8 bases between them. The CDR3 contains 12 residues. Germline CDR1 SGHRS, CDR2 YFSETQ. CDR3 DNA: TGCGCCAGCAGCTCCTCGAGGGATACGCAGTATTTT. It specifies CASSSSRDTQYF.

The chain couples TRBV9 to TRBJ2-7; D remains ambiguous. Germline CDR1 SGDLS, CDR2 YYNGEE. The CDR3 extends over 15 amino acids. Trimming cost V 4 bases and J 2 bases, with 16 bases left between them. The CDR3 spells CASSRLREPTYEQYF. In DNA form, the CDR3 reads TGTGCCAGCAGCAGATTGCGAGAACCAACCTACGAGCAGTACTTC.

The J gene is TRBJ2-6, the V gene TRBV28; 7 bases align to TRBD1. The CDR3 is 15 amino acids. From germline, CDR1 is MDHEN and CDR2 SYDVKM. V gave up 4 bases and J gave up 0 bases; unmatched junction bases: 0. The CDR3 DNA reads TGTGCCAGCAGTTACAGGGGCTCTGGGGCCAACGTCCTGACTTTC. Residues: CASSYRGSGANVLTF.

The chain carries TRBV20-1 and TRBJ1-1, with unresolved D. Trimming pared 6 bases from V and 3 bases from J, leaving 8 bases between. The CDR3 runs 11 residues. CDR1 is DFQATT, CDR2 SNEGSKA, per germline (reference sequence). This chain's CDR3 is CSAPTHTEAFF. The CDR3 nucleotides read TGCAGTGCCCCAACACACACTGAAGCTTTCTTT.

The V call is TRBV12-3 or TRBV12-4, the J call TRBJ1-1; unclear D gene. The length of the CDR3 is 13 residues. V was cut by 5 bases and J by 11 bases, with 18 bases left in between. The CDR3 DNA reads TGTGCCAGCAGTCCGAGGCGGAACTCCTGGGCTTTCTTT. Residues: CASSPRRNSWAFF.

V gene TRBV29-1 combines with J gene TRBJ2-5, with TRBD1 identical over 10 bases. The germline gives CDR1 SQVTM, CDR2 ANQGSEA. The CDR3 loop spans 13 amino acids. The V segment lost 4 bases and the J segment 5 bases; nucleotides outside the gene matches: 4. The CDR3 DNA reads TGCAGCGTTGGACAGGGGGCGAGGGAGACCCAGTACTTC. It specifies CSVGQGARETQYF.

The gene calls are TRBV21-1 and TRBJ1-5. TRBV21-1 is assigned pseudogene status. CDR3 length equals 13 residues. DNA of the CDR3: TGTGCCACCATGGGGGGGGGAGATCAGCCCCAGCATTTT. It translates to CATMGGGDQPQHF.

V and J are TRBV3-1 (or the pseudogene TRBV3-2) and TRBJ1-2; 8 bases agree with TRBD1. After removal of 6 bases from V and 4 bases from J, the junction contained 4 bases not matched to a gene. This CDR3 contains 13 residues. Looked up from germline, CDR1 is LGHDT and CDR2 is YNNKEL (reference sequence). Here the CDR3 DNA reads TGTGCCAGCAGTCCACAGGGGGTCTATGGCTACACCTTC. Its translation: CASSPQGVYGYTF.

This clone showed up just once. The chain is built from TRBV10-1 and TRBJ1-1; D is ambiguous. Germline-derived CDR1 and CDR2 are WNHNN and SYGVQD (reference sequence). Trimming cost V 0 bases and J 2 bases, with 10 bases left between them. This CDR3 is built from 15 residues. CDR3 coding DNA: TGCGCCAGCAGTGAGTCGACGGGTTACAACACTGAAGCTTTCTTT. Its translation is CASSESTGYNTEAFF.

The chain combines TRBV28 with TRBJ2-1, with D hard to call. Trimming removed 2 bases at V and 1 base at J, with 12 bases between. The CDR3 has 16 amino acids. Germline V gene data show CDR1 as MDHEN and CDR2 as SYDVKM. In DNA form, the CDR3 reads TGTGCCAGCAGTTTAACCATACTCGGTTCCTACAATGAGCAGTTCTTC. As protein: CASSLTILGSYNEQFF.

The chain combines TRBV29-1 with TRBJ1-5; TRBD1 agrees at 9 bases. This CDR3 has 13 amino acids. Looked up from germline, CDR1 is SQVTM and CDR2 is ANQGSEA. The trim removed 5 bases at V and 3 bases at J, leaving 2 bases unmatched. The CDR3 region is CSVRTGANQPQHF. The CDR3 coding sequence is TGCAGCGTTCGGACAGGGGCCAATCAGCCCCAGCATTTT.

The chain carries TRBV4-1 and TRBJ2-1; unclear D gene. Trimming pared 3 bases from V and 0 bases from J, leaving 6 bases between. Germline V gene data show CDR1 as MGHRA and CDR2 as YSYEKL. The CDR3 extends over 14 amino acids. The CDR3 spells CASSHADSYNEQFF. The CDR3 bases are TGCGCCAGCAGCCATGCAGACTCCTACAATGAGCAGTTCTTC.